This T cell receptor (beta chain) was sequenced in a study of T cell repertoires in cytomegalovirus infection. At the level of the study: As its CMV epitopes, the study selected recently identified HLA-C-restricted and well-studied HLA-B-restricted targets. Both CMV infection and a matching HLA type were indicated by public TCR beta signatures. Notes on the study in general: Of the TCR beta families, the public ones yielded a cumulative frequency that identified carriers of CMV plus the relevant HLA.

To note about this clonotype: The antigen is not known.

V lost 4 bases and J lost 2, with 17 bases in between. The CDR3 sequence is 16 residues long. The germline V gene has CDR1 SGHNT and CDR2 YYREEE (reference sequence). TCRdb used MiXCR to reprocess the reads, holding one entry per CDR3 protein. The sample gives about 920,000 distinct CDR3 sequences, roughly 30% of which show up once; more than 13% is in the top ten. The J gene is TRBJ2-3, the V gene TRBV5-4; a weak D match, TRBD2 (7 bases). This sequence originates from a human donor in good health (CMV status not recorded). Some clones in this sample may be carry-over from other donors' samples. Sequences were derived from cultured CD8+ T cells from PBMCs, sampled from culture after CMV antigen stimulation. CDR3: CASSKAAGAPTDTQYF. The CDR3 nucleotides read TGTGCCAGCAGCAAGGCGGCGGGGGCCCCCACAGATACGCAGTATTTT.